The next 26 T cell receptor beta chains were all read from a single sample in a study of early T cells in non-severe SARS-CoV-2 infection. TCRdb redid the calling of the 5' RACE reads with MiXCR, one entry per CDR3 protein. The repertoire holds about 81,000 distinct CDR3 sequences, with around 5.6% as singletons. The sequenced sample consisted of whole blood. The receptor source for this set is an adult who was a healthcare worker with PCR-confirmed SARS-CoV-2 infection or an uninfected control (not recorded which).

The sample holds many counts of this clonotype. The chain is built from TRBV19 and TRBJ1-6; maybe TRBD1 (6 bases). Germline CDR1 and CDR2: LNHDA and SQIVND (reference sequence). CDR3 size: 15 residues. Trimming took 3 bases from V and 10 from J, leaving 16 bases between them. CDR3 nucleotide sequence: TGTGCCAGTAGTATCCGAGGGGGAACGGGCTCACCCCTCCACTTT. Translation: CASSIRGGTGSPLHF.

This clonotype came up a few times. The V gene is TRBV18, the J gene TRBJ2-5; D possibly matches TRBD1 or TRBD2 (6 bases each). This CDR3 is built from 14 residues. V shed 6 bases and J shed 5 bases, with 16 bases lying between them. Germline V gives CDR1 KGHSH, CDR2 LQKENI. DNA of the CDR3: TGTGCCAGCTCGACCAACGGGGGCAGCGAGACCCAGTACTTC. Its translation is CASSTNGGSETQYF. The full variable domain, with the rest looked up from reference TRBV18 and TRBJ2-5, is NAGVMQNPRHLVRRRGQEARLRCSPMKGHSHVYWYRQLPEEGLKFMVYLQKENIIDESGMPKERFSAEFPKEGPSILRIQQVVRGDSAAYFCASSTNGGSETQYFGPGTRLLVL.

This clonotype was recorded a few times. The gene calls are TRBV10-1 and TRBJ1-1; D uncertain. Germline CDR1 and CDR2: WNHNN and SYGVQD (reference sequence). V dropped 10 bases and J dropped 0 bases, with 12 bases sitting between them. The CDR3 covers 13 residues. CDR3 DNA: TGCGCCACCCGGACGGGATTGAACACTGAAGCTTTCTTT. Amino acid sequence: CATRTGLNTEAFF.

This clonotype was seen only a few times. V gene TRBV4-3 combines with J gene TRBJ2-2; possibly TRBD1 for D (5 bases). This CDR3 is built from 15 residues. The germline gives CDR1 LGHNA, CDR2 YSLEER. V was clipped by 0 bases and J by 5 bases, with 10 bases between them. DNA for the CDR3: TGCGCCAGCAGCCAAGACAGACAGTTGACCGGGGAGCTGTTTTTT. Its translation: CASSQDRQLTGELFF.

This clonotype was counted many times. The rearrangement uses TRBV28 and TRBJ1-5, with 7 bases identical to TRBD1. CDR3 length: 15 residues. V dropped 8 bases and J dropped 2; count of bases not matched to a gene: 9. Germline V gene sequence: CDR1 MDHEN, CDR2 SYDVKM. The CDR3 bases are TGTGCCAGCCGACCGGGACAGATGGGCAATCAGCCCCAGCATTTT. Protein product: CASRPGQMGNQPQHF.

This clonotype was recorded a few times. The CDR3 DNA reads as TGTGCCAGCAGTTACCAGACAGGGGCTGAAGAGCAGTACTTC. It is translated as CASSYQTGAEEQYF. The chain couples TRBV12-3 or TRBV12-4 to TRBJ2-7; 8 bases fit TRBD1. J lost 7 bases, V lost 4 bases, and 9 bases had no gene match. The CDR3 length is 14 residues.

This clonotype was observed at least ten times. The rearrangement uses TRBV4-3 and TRBJ2-1; D might be TRBD1 (5 bases). The CDR3 extends over 15 amino acids. Trimming shortened V by 0 bases and J by 7 bases, and 13 bases separated the two germline ends. CDR1 is LGHNA, CDR2 YSLEER, per germline. CDR3 amino acids: CASSQDSRGWNEQFF. CDR3 nucleotides: TGCGCCAGCAGCCAAGATTCAAGGGGTTGGAATGAGCAGTTCTTC.

This clonotype was counted a few times. V usage is TRBV10-3 and J usage is TRBJ1-1; TRBD1 might be the D (5 bases). Trimming took off 10 bases at V and 5 bases at J, with 26 bases between the two ends. The CDR3 covers 16 residues. CDR1 is ENHRY and CDR2 is SYGVKD in the germline V gene. CDR3 sequence reads: CATSPGPSYERTEAFF. CDR3 nucleotide sequence: TGTGCCACGTCTCCGGGACCCTCGTATGAGAGGACTGAAGCTTTCTTT.

This clonotype has more than one count but fewer than ten. This chain connects TRBV13 to TRBJ2-5, with 9 nucleotides matching TRBD2. The CDR3 is 21 amino acids. Looked up from germline, CDR1 is PRHDT and CDR2 is FYEKMQ (reference sequence). V lost 1 base and J lost 2; bases outside the gene matches: 20. CDR3 nucleotide sequence: TGTGCCAGCAGCTTAGTCTCGGGATGGCCGATTCTAGCGGGAAGGCAAGAGACCCAGTACTTC. This gives the protein CASSLVSGWPILAGRQETQYF.

Only a few counts were recorded for this clonotype. Compared with germline, one end of the junction differs, possibly owing to a read error. V is TRBV14 and J is TRBJ2-1; D remains ambiguous. The length of the CDR3 is 11 residues. Germline lookup yields CDR1 SGHDN and CDR2 FVKESK. The CDR3 is CASSSHNEQFF. The CDR3 bases are TGTGCCAGCAGCTCCCACAATGAGCAGTTCTTC.

This clonotype was observed many times. V and J are TRBV5-1 and TRBJ1-2; maybe TRBD1 (5 bases). This CDR3 contains 14 residues. Germline V gene data show CDR1 as SGHRS and CDR2 as YFSETQ. With 3 bases removed from V and 3 bases from J, the gap between germline ends came to 12 bases. The CDR3 nucleotides read TGCGCCAGCAGCTGGGGGACGGCGGACTATGGCTACACCTTC. Protein: CASSWGTADYGYTF.

The V call is TRBV30, the J call TRBJ2-4, with a possible D match to TRBD1 (6 bases). CDR3 length equals 12 residues. Trimming took 2 bases from V and 4 from J, leaving 6 bases between them. Germline V gene sequence: CDR1 GTSNPN, CDR2 SVGIG (reference sequence). The CDR3 sequence is CAWSRGKNIQYF. In nucleotides, the CDR3 is TGTGCCTGGAGTAGGGGGAAAAACATTCAGTACTTC.

V gene TRBV29-1 combines with J gene TRBJ2-1; 9 positions agree with TRBD1. This CDR3 region has 15 residues. Trimming took 3 bases from V and 6 from J; bases not matched to a gene: 9. CDR1 and CDR2 from the germline V gene are SQVTM and ANQGSEA. In DNA, the CDR3 is TGCAGCGTTGAGAAACCGGGACAGGGCGCCAATGAGCAGTTCTTC. Protein: CSVEKPGQGANEQFF.

In its sample, this clonotype was seen a few times. The chain is built from TRBV7-6 and TRBJ2-2, with a weak D call TRBD2 (6 bases). CDR1 is SGHVS, CDR2 FNYEAQ, per germline. This CDR3 is built from 14 residues. Trimming stripped 5 bases from V and 6 bases from J, with 13 bases between. The DNA of the CDR3 is TGTGCCAGCAGCCCAGAAGCGGGCTCCGGGGAGCTGTTTTTT. It yields the protein CASSPEAGSGELFF. Full variable domain (outside the CDR3, taken from reference TRBV7-6 and TRBJ2-2): GAGVSQSPRYKVTKRGQDVALRCDPISGHVSLYWYRQALGQGPEFLTYFNYEAQQDKSGLPNDRFSAERPEGSISTLTIQRTEQRDSAMYRCASSPEAGSGELFFGEGSRLTVL.

Points on this clonotype: At one end the junction does not follow the germline gene, possibly because of a read error. The chain is built from TRBV6-4 and TRBJ2-5, with 12 nucleotides matching TRBD2. CDR3 size: 16 residues. Per the germline V gene, CDR1 is MRHNA and CDR2 is SNTAGT. Here the CDR3 reads CVSTGTSGFRQETQYF. The CDR3 DNA reads TGTGTCAGCACCGGGACTAGCGGGTTTCGGCAAGAGACCCAGTACTTC.

The rearrangement joins TRBV6-6 to TRBJ2-2; D unresolved. The CDR3 is made up of 12 amino acids. Trimming cost V 6 bases and J 1 base, with 3 bases left between them. Germline loops: CDR1 MNHNY, CDR2 SVGAGI (reference sequence). The CDR3 nucleotides read TGTGCCAGCAGGGTGAACACCGGGGAGCTGTTTTTT. Its protein product is CASRVNTGELFF.

This chain connects TRBV9 to TRBJ2-3; 10 bases match TRBD1. The CDR3 has 15 amino acids. The trim removed 0 bases at V and 6 bases at J, leaving 4 bases unmatched. Germline V gene data show CDR1 as SGDLS and CDR2 as YYNGEE. CDR3 nucleotides: TGTGCCAGCAGCGTAGCGGACAGGGGGATTGATACGCAGTATTTT. Protein product: CASSVADRGIDTQYF.

This clonotype has only one observation. The CDR3 nucleotides read TGTGCTAGTGGTTTGGTACTAAAGGCCAACACAGATACGCAGTATTTT. The encoded protein is CASGLVLKANTDTQYF. The rearrangement uses TRBV12-5 and TRBJ2-3; no firm D call. CDR1 and CDR2 (germline): LGHNT, FRNRAP. This CDR3 has 16 residues. V was trimmed by 0 bases and J by 2 bases, leaving 12 bases between them.

This clonotype showed up many times. The rearrangement uses TRBV7-2 and TRBJ1-6; D not certain. With 1 base removed from V and 14 bases from J, the gap between germline ends came to 12 bases. CDR3 length equals 13 residues. Germline V gene sequence: CDR1 SGHTA, CDR2 FQGNSA. Here the CDR3 DNA reads TGTGCCAGCAGCTTAGAACCTCCGAGCACCCTCCACTTT. Translating it yields CASSLEPPSTLHF.

Many counts were recorded for this clonotype. V gene TRBV24-1 combines with J gene TRBJ2-5; no reliable D call. Germline V gives CDR1 KGHDR, CDR2 SFDVKD. Trimming removed 6 bases from V and 3 bases from J, with 10 bases in between. The CDR3 is 13 residues long. The CDR3 sequence is CATSRSAEETQYF. The CDR3 region has the DNA TGTGCCACCAGTAGGTCAGCCGAAGAGACCCAGTACTTC.

This clonotype was detected a few times. The V call is TRBV6-5, the J call TRBJ1-1; no reliable D call. CDR1 is MNHEY and CDR2 is SVGAGI in the germline V gene. Trimming took off 0 bases at V and 0 bases at J, with 11 bases between the two ends. The CDR3 loop spans 16 amino acids. The CDR3 DNA reads TGTGCCAGCAGTTACTCCTCTGGGGAGATGAACACTGAAGCTTTCTTT. Protein: CASSYSSGEMNTEAFF.

The chain links TRBV6-5 to TRBJ1-1; 10 positions agree with TRBD1. Trimming removed 6 bases from V and 2 bases from J; junction bases left unmatched: 6. The germline V gene has CDR1 MNHEY and CDR2 SVGAGI. The CDR3 sequence is 15 residues long. CDR3 nucleotides: TGTGCCAGCAGATCCGGGACAGGGGCCAACACTGAAGCTTTCTTT. Residues: CASRSGTGANTEAFF.

This clonotype was observed a handful of times. This chain connects TRBV27 to TRBJ2-7; D assignment may be TRBD1 or TRBD2 (6 bases each). The CDR3 consists of 14 residues. The V and J ends lost 6 bases and 2 bases respectively, with 14 bases between them. Looked up from germline, CDR1 is MNHEY and CDR2 is SMNVEV (reference sequence). The CDR3 region has the DNA TGTGCCAGCAGAAGCCTGGGGGGCCCCTACGAGCAGTACTTC. It encodes CASRSLGGPYEQYF.

The rearrangement joins TRBV20-1 to TRBJ2-7, with TRBD1 matching over 7 bases. J lost 3 bases, V lost 6 bases, and 8 bases had no gene match. The CDR3 runs to 13 residues. Germline lookup yields CDR1 DFQATT and CDR2 SNEGSKA (reference sequence). The CDR3 DNA is TGCAGTGCGAGCCGGGACAGCGGCTACGAGCAGTACTTC. Translation: CSASRDSGYEQYF.

This clonotype was counted many times. The V gene is TRBV2, the J gene TRBJ1-5; TRBD1 might be the D (5 bases). Germline-derived CDR1 and CDR2 are SNHLY and FYNNEI. The CDR3 covers 15 residues. V lost 3 bases, J lost 2 bases, and 11 bases lay in between. CDR3 DNA sequence: TGTGCCAGCAGTGACCAGGGCGTTGGCAATCAGCCCCAGCATTTT. It yields the protein CASSDQGVGNQPQHF.

This clonotype has a count of ten or more. J is TRBJ1-2 and V is TRBV10-2; D is ambiguous. The germline V gene has CDR1 WSHSY and CDR2 SAAADI. CDR3 length equals 14 residues. The germline V and J ends were trimmed by 2 bases and 8 bases, with 15 bases remaining between them. CDR3 region: CASSERAGDSGYTF. CDR3 DNA sequence: TGCGCCAGCAGTGAGCGGGCAGGAGATTCCGGCTACACCTTC.